This T cell receptor beta chain appears in the sequencing data of a study of blood T cell repertoires in COVID-19 (dated by TCRdb to the early 2020s). About the investigation overall: Collaborator samples came from the United States, Italy and Spain and covered acute and convalescent phases of COVID-19. The prospective study material was composed of cDNA or gDNA derived from T cells, B-cell-depleted T cells, or PBMCs. The dataset comprised deeply sampled blood TCRbeta repertoires from subjects exposed to, actively infected with, or recovered from COVID-19. The repertoires were made available in a free public database intended to serve as a resource for research on the immune response to SARS-CoV-2. Samples were obtained from the ongoing ImmuneRACE study (first 160 participants) and from over 1,000 subjects provided by 6 global collaborators. Nearly every sample came with metadata listing a de-identified subject ID, COVID-19 status, age in years and sex. Where available, HLA class I and class II types were obtained from metadata supplied by the sample provider rather than from assay-based typing. Study-level results and caveats: How much clinical and demographic metadata was included differed by source and by participant, and the metadata was provided uncurated.

TCRbeta CDR3 regions were amplified from genomic DNA by means of the immunoSEQ Assay, a bias-controlled multiplex PCR. The original pipeline was this. Within the assay, amplification of reference gene primers was used to estimate how many nucleated cells each sample contained. Sequence reads were collapsed and filtered to measure the absolute abundance of every unique TCRbeta CDR3 rearrangement. For each sample, productive Simpson clonality was calculated by taking the square root of Simpson's diversity index across productive rearrangements. In TCRdb, the immuneACCESS table is reduced to in-frame sequences with V and J assigned. These tables do not hold every clone; where another copy was compared, an unresolved V gene accounts for under half, and the others remain unexplained. That table furnishes V, J and clone size, whereas the DNA furnished D and trimming. The sample includes about 140,000 clones, with around nine tenths observed a single time. The ten largest clones represent about 10% of the sample.

The collaborating institutions used their own protocols to collect whole blood in K2EDTA tubes. For TCRbeta analysis, collaborators shipped samples as frozen whole blood, isolated PBMCs, or DNA extracted from either of those sample types. This clone has more than one count but fewer than ten. The antigen it binds to is not known. No quality values exist for individual bases; no much larger clone is one base distant. V is trimmed back by 4 bases and J by 5 bases, and the junction contains 5 bases that no gene match accounts for. The CDR3 spans 15 residues, from the cysteine through the phenylalanine. Kept here is only the CDR3 DNA, which spans 45 bases and is read in frame from base 1. Reading the germline V gene gives CDR1 SGHNT and CDR2 YENEEA.

The source material was peripheral blood. The chain employs TRBV11-3 and TRBJ2-1, with TRBD2 matching 10 junction bases. The TCR sequence derives from a man aged 45 to 65 with active or convalescent COVID-19. The DNA is TGTGCCAGCAGCTCTAGCGGGAGTCTCCACAATGAGCAGTTCTTC. It encodes CASSSSGSLHNEQFF.